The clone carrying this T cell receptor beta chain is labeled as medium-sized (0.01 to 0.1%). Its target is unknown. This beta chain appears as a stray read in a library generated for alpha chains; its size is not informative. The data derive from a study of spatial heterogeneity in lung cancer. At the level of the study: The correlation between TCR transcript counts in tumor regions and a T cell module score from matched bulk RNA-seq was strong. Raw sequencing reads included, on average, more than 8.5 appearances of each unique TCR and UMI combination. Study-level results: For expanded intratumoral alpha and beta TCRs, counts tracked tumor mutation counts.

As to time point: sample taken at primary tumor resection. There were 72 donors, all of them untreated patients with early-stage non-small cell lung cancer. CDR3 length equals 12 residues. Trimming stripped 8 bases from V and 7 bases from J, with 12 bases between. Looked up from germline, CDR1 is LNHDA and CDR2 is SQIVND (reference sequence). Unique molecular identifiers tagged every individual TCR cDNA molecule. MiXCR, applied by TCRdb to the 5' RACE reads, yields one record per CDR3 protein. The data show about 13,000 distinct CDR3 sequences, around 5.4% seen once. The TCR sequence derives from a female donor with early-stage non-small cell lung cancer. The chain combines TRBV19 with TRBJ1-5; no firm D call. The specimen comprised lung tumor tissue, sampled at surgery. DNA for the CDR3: TGTGCCAGTCAGAGGGTCGGACAGCCCCAGCATTTT. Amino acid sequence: CASQRVGQPQHF.